The 27 T cell receptor beta chains below all came from one sample that was sequenced in a study of regulatory T cells in long-lasting Graves disease (dated by TCRdb to about 2021). The library was made by multiplex PCR. Instrument used: Illumina HiSeq 4000. To build TCR beta libraries, CDR3 regions were amplified by Arm-PCR using iRepertoire HTBI primers. The public reads were quality trimmed at Q25 with fastp and then assembled into clones with MiXCR by TCRdb, keeping productive beta chains. Here each entry gathers all rows of one CDR3 protein and keeps the most common genes and DNA. This sample is represented by some 440,000 distinct CDR3 sequences; around 21% of them were singletons. The top ten constitute roughly 8% of the sample. What the time point label conveys for this sample: persistent/refractory GD, antithyroid drugs over 5 years with positive TRAb. RNA was extracted from PBMCs in TRIzol for both TCR sequencing and RNA sequencing.

The source was peripheral blood mononuclear cells (PBMCs), collected when the disease was refractory, from a patient treated with antithyroid drugs. Receptor source: a female donor with Graves disease.

The chain recombines TRBV19 with TRBJ1-5; a weak D match, TRBD1 (5 bases). V dropped 4 bases and J dropped 0 bases, with 10 bases sitting between them. There are 15 residues in the CDR3. CDR1 and CDR2 (germline): LNHDA, SQIVND (reference sequence). The DNA of the CDR3 is TGTGCCAGTAGTACGGACGGGGGTAGCAATCAGCCCCAGCATTTT. Translating it yields CASSTDGGSNQPQHF.

In its sample, this clonotype was seen many times. The rearrangement uses TRBV6-5 and TRBJ2-7; the match to TRBD2 covers 7 bases. CDR3 size: 14 residues. The germline CDR1 and CDR2 sequences are MNHEY and SVGAGI. The trim removed 4 bases at V and 6 bases at J, leaving 9 bases unmatched. CDR3 in DNA: TGTGCCAGCAGTTCGGATCAGCGGGGTATCGAGCAGTACTTC. Its translation is CASSSDQRGIEQYF.

The sample holds many counts of this clonotype. This chain joins TRBV28 and TRBJ1-3; D is unresolved. Trimming took 7 bases from V and 0 from J, leaving 22 bases between them. Germline V gene data show CDR1 as MDHEN and CDR2 as SYDVKM. The CDR3 spans 18 residues. CDR3 sequence: CASTPGDFRSNSGNTIYF. Written as DNA, the CDR3 is TGTGCCAGCACCCCCGGCGATTTCAGGAGTAACTCTGGAAACACCATATATTTT.

This clonotype was recorded at least ten times. The chain combines TRBV10-3 with TRBJ1-1, with a possible D match to TRBD1 (5 bases). V lost 6 bases to trimming and J lost 4 bases, with 18 bases between them. CDR3 size: 15 residues. Germline assignment: CDR1 ENHRY and CDR2 SYGVKD. The CDR3, as DNA: TGTGCCATCAGGGAGACAGTTCTCGGGGGCACTGAAGCTTTCTTT. Protein product: CAIRETVLGGTEAFF.

Remarks on this clonotype: Being one base from a much bigger clone, this may be a read error. The V gene is TRBV27, the J gene TRBJ1-4; D remains ambiguous. V gave up 5 bases and J gave up 8 bases, with 15 bases separating them. This CDR3 region has 14 residues. Germline loops: CDR1 MNHEY, CDR2 SMNVEV (reference sequence). For the CDR3, the DNA is TGTGCCAGCAGTCCCGGGCTCCTCCCCGAAAAACTGTTTTTT. Translated: CASSPGLLPEKLFF.

This clonotype has only a few counts. This chain links TRBV30 with TRBJ1-1; possibly TRBD1 for D (5 bases). Per germline, CDR1 GTSNPN and CDR2 SVGIG (reference sequence). V was trimmed by 6 bases and J by 11 bases, leaving 19 bases between them. The CDR3 extends over 12 amino acids. The CDR3 reads CACLVGTLRAFF. As DNA, the CDR3 is TGTGCCTGCCTGGTGGGGACCTTAAGGGCTTTCTTT.

This clonotype was seen ten or more times. V gene TRBV2 combines with J gene TRBJ2-7; 11 bases line up with TRBD1. CDR3 size: 14 residues. The germline V gene encodes CDR1 SNHLY and CDR2 FYNNEI. V lost 7 bases and J lost 3; bases outside the gene matches: 5. DNA for the CDR3: TGTGCCAGCAAATGGGGGACAGGGGGCTACGAGCAGTACTTC. This sequence encodes CASKWGTGGYEQYF.

The chain links TRBV7-9 to TRBJ2-1; the D call may be TRBD1 or TRBD2 (5 bases each). The V gene lost 7 bases and the J gene lost 4 bases, with 14 bases spanning the gap. CDR1 is SEHNR and CDR2 is FQNEAQ in the germline V gene (reference sequence). CDR3 length: 14 amino acids. This CDR3 is CASTWGGGYNEQFF. The DNA of the CDR3 is TGTGCCAGCACCTGGGGTGGGGGTTACAATGAGCAGTTCTTC.

This chain links TRBV29-1 with TRBJ1-2, with D maybe TRBD1 (6 bases). Germline V gene sequence: CDR1 SQVTM, CDR2 ANQGSEA. V lost 3 bases to trimming and J lost 7 bases, with 9 bases between them. The CDR3 is made up of 11 amino acids. CDR3 sequence reads: CSVEGAVGYTF. CDR3 bases: TGCAGCGTTGAGGGGGCGGTTGGCTACACCTTC.

Of note for this clonotype: A read error is possible here, since a much larger clone lies one base away. The rearrangement joins TRBV27 to TRBJ2-1; D unresolved. The CDR3 runs to 10 residues. Germline V gives CDR1 MNHEY, CDR2 SMNVEV (reference sequence). Trimming left V 8 bases short and J 8 bases short, with 7 bases between. The CDR3, as DNA: TGTGCCAGCGGTAGGCATGAGCAGTTCTTC. The encoded protein is CASGRHEQFF.

This clonotype was seen a handful of times. The chain carries TRBV6-5 and TRBJ2-1; 9 bases are shared with TRBD2. Germline CDR1 MNHEY, CDR2 SVGAGI. The CDR3 is 13 residues long. With V trimmed by 2 bases and J by 10 bases, 3 bases remained unmatched. The CDR3 DNA reads as TGTGCCAGCAGTTACAGGCTAGCGGGGGAGCAGTTCTTC. Protein: CASSYRLAGEQFF.

The V gene is TRBV28, the J gene TRBJ1-1; D remains ambiguous. CDR1 is MDHEN, CDR2 SYDVKM, per germline. The V end was cut by 1 base, the J end by 1 base, with 7 bases between. The CDR3 loop spans 14 amino acids. DNA for the CDR3: TGTGCCAGCAGTTTATTTTGGGAGAACACTGAAGCTTTCTTT. It translates to CASSLFWENTEAFF.

This clonotype was counted ten times or more. This chain uses TRBV20-1 with TRBJ1-2, with TRBD1 as a possible D gene (6 bases). The CDR3 contains 14 residues. Trimming left V 1 base short and J 6 bases short, with 15 bases between. Per germline, CDR1 DFQATT and CDR2 SNEGSKA (reference sequence). CDR3 sequence: CSARVREGGHGYTF. DNA for the CDR3: TGCAGTGCTAGAGTACGGGAAGGGGGGCATGGCTACACCTTC.

This clonotype was found a few times. The junction shows a germline mismatch at one end, possibly a read error. The chain combines TRBV28 with TRBJ2-1; D call uncertain. The germline V gene has CDR1 MDHEN and CDR2 SYDVKM. The CDR3 is 13 residues long. CDR3 amino acids: CASSYLLGNEQFF. CDR3 nucleotides: TGTGCCAGTAGTTACCTCCTAGGCAATGAGCAGTTCTTC.

This clonotype was observed many times. The gene calls are TRBV6-2 or TRBV6-3 and TRBJ2-5; D possibly matches TRBD1 or TRBD2 (5 bases each). The length of the CDR3 is 13 residues. Germline V gene sequence: CDR1 MNHEY, CDR2 SVGEGT. With 6 bases removed from V and 5 bases from J, the gap between germline ends came to 13 bases. The CDR3: CASSPEGPETQYF. CDR3 nucleotide sequence: TGTGCCAGCAGCCCTGAGGGGCCGGAGACCCAGTACTTC.

The chain has TRBV20-1 and TRBJ1-2; D might be TRBD1 (6 bases). CDR3 size: 13 residues. V lost 6 bases, J lost 5 bases, and 16 bases lay in between. Germline CDR1 is DFQATT and CDR2 is SNEGSKA (reference sequence). The CDR3 reads CSAETGADYGYTF. In DNA, the CDR3 is TGCAGTGCCGAGACGGGGGCCGATTATGGCTACACCTTC.

The chain recombines TRBV9 with TRBJ2-2, with D hard to call. Trimming cost V 0 bases and J 6 bases, with 18 bases left between them. Germline assignment: CDR1 SGDLS and CDR2 YYNGEE. The CDR3 is 17 residues long. The CDR3 DNA reads as TGTGCCAGCAGCGTAGATCCTCCGGGTTCCCAACCCGGGGAGCTGTTTTTT. Protein sequence: CASSVDPPGSQPGELFF.

The chain links TRBV28 to TRBJ1-2; D unresolved. The CDR3 runs 14 residues. Germline V gene sequence: CDR1 MDHEN, CDR2 SYDVKM. V lost 6 bases to trimming and J lost 2 bases, with 13 bases between them. The CDR3 sequence is CASSSLRVNYGYTF. CDR3 nucleotides: TGTGCCAGCAGCTCCCTCCGTGTAAACTATGGCTACACCTTC.

This clonotype was seen many times. The rearrangement uses TRBV6-1 and TRBJ1-1, with D perhaps TRBD1 (5 bases). Trimming removed 6 bases from V and 7 bases from J, with 9 bases in between. This CDR3 comprises 11 residues. Germline CDR1 and CDR2: MNHNS and SASEGT. DNA of the CDR3: TGTGCCAGCAGCATGGGGCATGAAGCTTTCTTT. Encoded protein: CASSMGHEAFF.

The V and J genes are TRBV7-9 and TRBJ2-7; D possibly corresponds to TRBD2 (5 bases). This CDR3 has 12 amino acids. V lost 1 base and J 7 bases, leaving 8 bases between the germline ends. Germline V gene sequence: CDR1 SEHNR, CDR2 FQNEAQ (reference sequence). The CDR3 spells CASSLVPGEQYF. The CDR3 nucleotides are TGTGCCAGCAGCTTAGTGCCGGGAGAGCAGTACTTC.

This clonotype occurred once. The chain is built from TRBV28 and TRBJ2-1, with 8 bases aligning to TRBD2. CDR3 length equals 17 residues. The germline CDR1 and CDR2 sequences are MDHEN and SYDVKM. V trimming: 5 bases; J trimming: 1 base; junction bases outside the gene matches: 10. CDR3 residues: CASSPIWREESYNEQFF. The CDR3 nucleotides are TGTGCCAGCAGTCCCATTTGGCGGGAGGAATCCTACAATGAGCAGTTCTTC.

A few counts support this clonotype. The rearrangement links TRBV28 to TRBJ1-1, with D perhaps TRBD1 (6 bases). There are 14 residues in the CDR3. Trimming removed 5 bases at V and 3 bases at J, with 13 bases between. The germline V gene has CDR1 MDHEN and CDR2 SYDVKM. CDR3 amino acids: CASSPETGHTEAFF. The CDR3, as DNA: TGTGCCAGCAGTCCCGAGACAGGCCACACTGAAGCTTTCTTT. Looking up the rest from reference TRBV28 and TRBJ1-1 gives the full variable domain: DVKVTQSSRYLVKRTGEKVFLECVQDMDHENMFWYRQDPGLGLRLIYFSYDVKMKEKGDIPEGYSVSREKKERFSLILESASTNQTSMYLCASSPETGHTEAFFGQGTRLTVV.

This chain's CDR3 is CASSYQGAAEAFF. CDR3 coding DNA: TGTGCCAGCAGCTATCAGGGGGCCGCTGAAGCTTTCTTT. The V and J genes are TRBV6-1 and TRBJ1-1; 8 nucleotides align to TRBD1. V was pared by 6 bases and J by 6 bases, with 6 bases of the junction left unmatched. The CDR3 spans 13 residues. Germline V gene data show CDR1 as MNHNS and CDR2 as SASEGT.

This clonotype was observed once. The chain links TRBV5-4 to TRBJ2-7; D remains unclear. Germline CDR1 reads SGHNT; CDR2 reads YYREEE (reference sequence). There are 12 residues in the CDR3. Trimming pared 3 bases from V and 7 bases from J, leaving 11 bases between. The chain's CDR3 is CASSSPMREQYF. The CDR3 DNA reads TGTGCCAGCAGCTCCCCCATGCGTGAGCAGTACTTC.

The chain has TRBV4-2 and TRBJ1-3, with D unclear. Germline CDR1 and CDR2: LGHNA and YNFKEQ. This CDR3 comprises 16 residues. Trimming shortened V by 1 base and J by 4 bases, and 14 bases separated the two germline ends. The CDR3 spells CASSQGARASGNTIYF. Here the CDR3 DNA reads TGTGCCAGCAGCCAAGGGGCGAGGGCGTCGGGAAACACCATATATTTT.

This clonotype has more than one count but fewer than ten. The chain couples TRBV19 to TRBJ1-5; 11 bases are a match to TRBD1. Germline V gene lookup returns CDR1 LNHDA and CDR2 SQIVND (reference sequence). With 4 bases clipped from V and 6 bases from J, the junction kept 5 bases outside the gene matches. The CDR3 covers 15 residues. CDR3 sequence reads: CASSTRTGGLQPQHF. The DNA of the CDR3 is TGTGCCAGTAGTACACGGACAGGGGGCCTTCAGCCCCAGCATTTT.

This clonotype has ten or more counts. This chain joins TRBV9 and TRBJ2-5; D is perhaps TRBD1 (6 bases). With 0 bases removed from V and 5 bases from J, the gap between germline ends came to 14 bases. CDR1 SGDLS and CDR2 YYNGEE come from the germline V gene. The CDR3 covers 15 residues. CDR3 sequence (DNA): TGTGCCAGCAGCGTAGGGCAGGGGCAACACGAGACCCAGTACTTC. Translation: CASSVGQGQHETQYF. Drawing the rest from reference TRBV9 and TRBJ2-5, the complete variable domain is DSGVTQTPKHLITATGQRVTLRCSPRSGDLSVYWYQQSLDQGLQFLIQYYNGEERAKGNILERFSAQQFPDLHSELNLSSLELGDSALYFCASSVGQGQHETQYFGPGTRLLVL.